The entry below describes one T cell receptor (beta chain). Its antigen is unknown. The germline V gene has CDR1 LNHDA and CDR2 SQIVND (reference sequence). The V segment lost 8 bases and the J segment 1 base; nucleotides outside the gene matches: 11. The CDR3 has 16 amino acids. These data belong to a study of regulatory T cells in long-lasting Graves disease. Time point given: newly diagnosed GD, antithyroid drugs for less than 3 months. PBMCs were the source of the RNA used for TCR sequencing. Arm-PCR of CDR3 regions with iRepertoire HTBI primers generated TCR beta libraries. One entry per CDR3 protein results from TCRdb running MiXCR on the multiplex PCR reads. The repertoire holds about 220,000 distinct CDR3 sequences, around 17% seen once, with around 21% in the top ten. Study results and caveats: Results may be inaccurate due to the small sample size. A greater number of public clonotypes (fewer than 3,000) was shared by persistent patients than by new patients (approximately 880). Graves' patients with persistent disease showed TCR diversity lower than patients newly diagnosed.

The chain is built from TRBV19 and TRBJ2-7, with 10 bases aligning to TRBD2. This TCR derives from a female donor with Graves disease. Sequences were derived from peripheral blood mononuclear cells (PBMCs), sampled at new diagnosis, from a patient treated with antithyroid drugs. The CDR3 sequence: CASASASGGASYEQYF. The CDR3 DNA reads TGTGCCAGTGCTTCGGCTAGCGGGGGAGCTTCCTACGAGCAGTACTTC.